The 25 T cell receptor beta chains presented below share a single source sample, sequenced in a study of T-cell memory formation after mild COVID-19. TCRdb itself ran the 5' RACE reads through MiXCR, one entry per CDR3 protein. The table includes about 600,000 distinct CDR3 sequences, roughly a fifth detected once. The material sequenced was PBMCs or a T cell subset sorted from them (not recorded which). These receptors were collected from an adult woman who had mild COVID-19 (a few samples of this study predate the infection). Cell type and time point are not known.

This clonotype was counted at least ten times. This sequence joins TRBV29-1 and TRBJ2-5, with D possibly matching TRBD2 (6 bases). This CDR3 is 12 amino acids long. V gave up 4 bases and J gave up 3 bases, with 9 bases separating them. Germline loops: CDR1 SQVTM, CDR2 ANQGSEA. The CDR3 here is CSVGLAEETQYF. The CDR3 DNA reads TGCAGCGTTGGGTTAGCGGAAGAGACCCAGTACTTC.

This clonotype was counted at least ten times. CDR3 region: CASSFGTGNTGELFF. For the CDR3, the DNA is TGTGCCAGCAGTTTCGGGACAGGGAACACCGGGGAGCTGTTTTTT. This sequence joins TRBV12-3 or TRBV12-4 and TRBJ2-2; 8 bases are shared with TRBD1. V lost 3 bases, J lost 1 base, and 1 base stayed unmatched. The CDR3 extends over 15 amino acids.

V and J are TRBV5-4 and TRBJ2-4; TRBD2 matches 7 bases. Trimming at V came to 4 bases and at J to 0 bases, leaving 7 bases not matched to a gene. Germline loops: CDR1 SGHNT, CDR2 YYREEE (reference sequence). There are 16 residues in the CDR3. CDR3 residues: CASSTGTILAKNIQYF. The DNA for the CDR3 is TGTGCCAGCAGCACCGGGACTATTTTAGCCAAAAACATTCAGTACTTC.

Only a few counts were recorded for this clonotype. The genes are TRBV7-2 and TRBJ2-7; D assignment may be TRBD1 or TRBD2 (5 bases each). The CDR3 has 15 residues. V lost 4 bases to trimming and J lost 3 bases, with 16 bases between them. Germline CDR1 reads SGHTA; CDR2 reads FQGNSA. The CDR3 region is CASSSSGPGSYEQYF. CDR3 nucleotide sequence: TGTGCCAGCAGCTCCAGTGGCCCAGGGAGCTACGAGCAGTACTTC.

The chain has TRBV7-2 and TRBJ1-2; 7 positions agree with TRBD1. The CDR3 totals 14 residues. Germline V gene sequence: CDR1 SGHTA, CDR2 FQGNSA. Unmatched junction bases numbered 14, after V lost 3 bases and J lost 13 bases. In DNA form, the CDR3 reads TGTGCCAGCAGCTTGGGGAGACAGGGAGGATCTTCCACCTTC. This gives the protein CASSLGRQGGSSTF.

The chain carries TRBV9 and TRBJ2-5; 15 nucleotides agree with TRBD2. V lost 0 bases to trimming and J lost 4 bases; unmatched junction nucleotides: 4. This CDR3 contains 17 residues. The germline V gene has CDR1 SGDLS and CDR2 YYNGEE. CDR3 sequence (DNA): TGTGCCAGCAGCGTAGGGACTAGCGGGGGGGCGAGAGAGACCCAGTACTTC. Protein sequence: CASSVGTSGGARETQYF.

This clonotype appeared a few times. This chain joins TRBV15 and TRBJ2-3; maybe TRBD1 (5 bases). Germline V gives CDR1 LNHNV, CDR2 YYDKDF (reference sequence). V lost 1 base and J lost 4, with 15 bases in between. The CDR3 is made up of 16 amino acids. Here the CDR3 DNA reads TGTGCCACCAGCAGAGGGAGAGCAGGGCTAGCAGATACGCAGTATTTT. Amino acid sequence: CATSRGRAGLADTQYF.

The chain employs TRBV4-3 and TRBJ2-2; D unresolved. Germline values: CDR1 LGHNA, CDR2 YSLEER. The CDR3 consists of 15 residues. V was trimmed by 1 base and J by 5 bases, leaving 11 bases between them. CDR3 in amino acids: CASSQATFGTGELFF. In nucleotides, the CDR3 is TGCGCCAGCAGCCAAGCAACCTTCGGTACCGGGGAGCTGTTTTTT.

The chain links TRBV24-1 to TRBJ1-2; the D is unclear. The CDR3 consists of 13 residues. V dropped 7 bases and J dropped 4 bases, with 12 bases sitting between them. Germline-derived CDR1 and CDR2 are KGHDR and SFDVKD. The CDR3 region is CATRGERSYGYTF. CDR3 in DNA: TGTGCCACCAGGGGAGAGAGGAGCTATGGCTACACCTTC.

The table lists this clonotype with a few counts. This sequence joins TRBV5-6 and TRBJ2-7; D may correspond to TRBD1 or TRBD2 (5 bases each). Trimming took 4 bases from V and 3 from J, leaving 11 bases between them. CDR1 is SGHDT, CDR2 YYEEEE, per germline. This CDR3 is built from 13 residues. The DNA for the CDR3 is TGTGCCAGCAGCCGGGGACGGTACTACGAGCAGTACTTC. Residues: CASSRGRYYEQYF. Combining the CDR3 with reference TRBV5-6 and TRBJ2-7 gives the whole variable domain DAGVTQSPTHLIKTRGQQVTLRCSPKSGHDTVSWYQQALGQGPQFIFQYYEEEERQRGNFPDRFSGHQFPNYSSELNVNALLLGDSALYLCASSRGRYYEQYFGPGTRLTVT.

This rearrangement joins TRBV5-1 to TRBJ2-3; 7 bases are a match to TRBD1. The CDR3 consists of 13 residues. Germline-derived CDR1 and CDR2 are SGHRS and YFSETQ. The V segment lost 1 base and the J segment 5 bases; nucleotides outside the gene matches: 1. CDR3: CASSLTGEDTQYF. The CDR3 nucleotides read TGCGCCAGCAGCTTGACAGGGGAAGATACGCAGTATTTT.

The rearrangement uses TRBV7-9 and TRBJ1-2; the D is unclear. Germline CDR1 reads SEHNR; CDR2 reads FQNEAQ (reference sequence). The CDR3 covers 16 residues. Trimming stripped 5 bases from V and 10 bases from J, with 26 bases between. CDR3 loop: CASSLTPPTSTFDYTF. The CDR3 coding sequence is TGTGCCAGCAGCCTCACCCCGCCGACGAGTACCTTTGACTACACCTTC. The whole variable domain, filled in from reference TRBV7-9 and TRBJ1-2, reads DTGVSQNPRHKITKRGQNVTFRCDPISEHNRLYWYRQTLGQGPEFLTYFQNEAQLEKSRLLSDRFSAERPKGSFSTLEIQRTEQGDSAMYLCASSLTPPTSTFDYTFGSGTRLTVV.

This clonotype was detected a few times. The chain carries TRBV12-3 or TRBV12-4 and TRBJ2-7; 11 nucleotides agree with TRBD2. The CDR3 has 16 amino acids. Unmatched junction bases numbered 9, after V lost 4 bases and J lost 4 bases. The CDR3 coding sequence is TGTGCCAGCAGTTCGCCGGAATCTAGCGGGAGGTACGAGCAGTACTTC. Translated: CASSSPESSGRYEQYF.

V usage is TRBV6-1 and J usage is TRBJ1-1; D remains unclear. This CDR3 is 12 amino acids long. V was cut by 1 base and J by 11 bases, with 11 bases left in between. Germline CDR1 and CDR2: MNHNS and SASEGT. The CDR3 sequence is CASSEVEGAAFF. The CDR3 DNA sequence: TGTGCCAGCAGTGAAGTAGAGGGAGCGGCTTTCTTT.

This clonotype has a handful of counts. V usage is TRBV10-3 and J usage is TRBJ1-1, with no clear D. This CDR3 contains 13 residues. V gave up 7 bases and J gave up 2 bases, with 11 bases separating them. Germline V CDR1 and CDR2: ENHRY, SYGVKD. CDR3 sequence: CAITPDPNTEAFF. CDR3 bases: TGTGCCATCACCCCGGATCCTAACACTGAAGCTTTCTTT.

This clonotype was seen many times. This chain uses TRBV4-1 with TRBJ1-4; D remains ambiguous. The CDR3 is made up of 16 amino acids. Trimming pared 0 bases from V and 1 base from J, leaving 9 bases between. CDR1 and CDR2 from the germline V gene are MGHRA and YSYEKL. The CDR3 is CASSQDPGLTNEKLFF. The CDR3 coding sequence is TGCGCCAGCAGCCAAGACCCGGGCCTAACTAATGAAAAACTGTTTTTT.

This clonotype was counted between two and nine times. V is TRBV5-4 and J is TRBJ2-7; TRBD1 matches 9 bases. Germline V CDR1 and CDR2: SGHNT, YYREEE (reference sequence). The trim removed 4 bases at V and 0 bases at J, leaving 5 bases unmatched. This CDR3 has 15 residues. Here the CDR3 DNA reads TGTGCCAGCAGCCTCAGGGACAGGGACTCCTACGAGCAGTACTTC. It translates to CASSLRDRDSYEQYF.

The V call is TRBV6-1, the J call TRBJ1-4; D not certain. Germline V lookup: CDR1 MNHNS, CDR2 SASEGT. Trimming left V 2 bases short and J 7 bases short, with 11 bases between. The CDR3 extends over 14 amino acids. The CDR3 loop is CASSELGDFEKLFF. The CDR3 region has the DNA TGTGCCAGCAGTGAATTGGGAGACTTTGAAAAACTGTTTTTT.

The V gene is TRBV12-3 or TRBV12-4, the J gene TRBJ2-5; D is undetermined. This CDR3 is built from 11 residues. The ends were cut back, 7 bases at V and 4 bases at J, with 7 bases in the middle. DNA of the CDR3: TGTGCCAGCACCAAAGGAGAGACCCAGTACTTC. Its protein product is CASTKGETQYF.

The sample holds a few counts of this clonotype. This chain links TRBV7-2 with TRBJ2-7; 8 bases match TRBD2. The junction had 15 bases not matched to a gene; V was cut back by 1 base and J by 4 bases. Germline assignment: CDR1 SGHTA and CDR2 FQGNSA. This CDR3 has 18 amino acids. The CDR3 DNA reads as TGTGCCAGCAGCTTAGATCCCCCGGTATGGGCGGGGGGTTACGAGCAGTACTTC. It encodes CASSLDPPVWAGGYEQYF.

This clonotype was seen a few times. This chain links TRBV7-9 with TRBJ2-3; D possibly uses TRBD1 or TRBD2 (6 bases each). CDR1 and CDR2 from the germline V gene are SEHNR and FQNEAQ (reference sequence). This CDR3 is built from 14 residues. Trimming shortened V by 2 bases and J by 6 bases, and 12 bases separated the two germline ends. This CDR3 is CASSLRQEGDTQYF. CDR3 DNA: TGTGCCAGCAGCTTACGACAGGAGGGGGATACGCAGTATTTT.

This chain connects TRBV20-1 to TRBJ1-6; possibly TRBD1 for D (6 bases). In germline, CDR1 is DFQATT, CDR2 SNEGSKA (reference sequence). V was cut by 6 bases and J by 4 bases, with 16 bases left in between. This CDR3 is built from 15 residues. CDR3 sequence (DNA): TGCAGTGCGGGAGGTCGGACAGCTTATAATTCACCCCTCCACTTT. As protein: CSAGGRTAYNSPLHF.

This clonotype turned up a few times. This chain connects TRBV12-3 or TRBV12-4 to TRBJ1-2; D might be TRBD1 (6 bases). The V end lost 7 bases, the J end lost 12 bases, and 15 bases lay between the germline ends. The CDR3 is 11 amino acids. The CDR3 DNA follows: TGTGCCAGCACCCTGACAGGATCGCACACCTTC. Protein sequence: CASTLTGSHTF.

The chain has TRBV6-5 and TRBJ1-1; 7 nucleotides line up with TRBD1. The length of the CDR3 is 13 residues. Trimming removed 9 bases from V and 0 bases from J; junction bases left unmatched: 4. Germline lookup yields CDR1 MNHEY and CDR2 SVGAGI. The CDR3 loop is CARWDRMNTEAFF. The CDR3 DNA is TGTGCCAGATGGGACAGAATGAACACTGAAGCTTTCTTT.

This clonotype has a handful of counts. This chain joins TRBV14 and TRBJ2-7, with D possibly being TRBD1 or TRBD2 (6 bases each). This CDR3 contains 15 residues. From germline, CDR1 is SGHDN and CDR2 FVKESK. V gave up 1 base and J gave up 1 base, with 11 bases separating them. CDR3 sequence reads: CASSQGRGQSYEQYF. The CDR3 nucleotides read TGTGCCAGCAGCCAAGGACGGGGGCAGTCCTACGAGCAGTACTTC.